This T cell receptor (beta chain) was retrieved from a study of T cells in narcolepsy. Study background: Donors had narcolepsy type 1 or type 2, or were healthy controls.

The germline gives CDR1 LGHNA, CDR2 YNFKEQ. J was trimmed by 2 bases and V by 0 bases; bases with no gene match: 5. The CDR3 length is 16 residues. This clone was counted between two and nine times. Libraries were prepared by immunoSEQ multiplex PCR; TCRdb keeps only in-frame clonotypes and omits some of them. The sample yields some 13,000 clones, about 89% seen once. The sequence was collected from a human donor with narcolepsy. Sequencing was performed on CD45RA- memory CD4+ T cells from PBMCs. V is TRBV4-2 and J is TRBJ2-7; 9 bases are a match to TRBD2. The CDR3 nucleotides read TGTGCCAGCAGCCAAGAGACTAGCGGCCTAACCTACGAGCAGTACTTC. Its translation: CASSQETSGLTYEQYF.